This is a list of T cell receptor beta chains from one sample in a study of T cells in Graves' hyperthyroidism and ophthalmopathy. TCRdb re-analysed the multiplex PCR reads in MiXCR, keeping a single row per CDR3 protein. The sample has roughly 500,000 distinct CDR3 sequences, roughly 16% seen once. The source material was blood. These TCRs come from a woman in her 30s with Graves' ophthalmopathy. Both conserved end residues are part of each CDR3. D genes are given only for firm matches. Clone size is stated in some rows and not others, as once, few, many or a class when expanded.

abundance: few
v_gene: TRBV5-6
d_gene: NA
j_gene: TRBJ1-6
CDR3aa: CASSRGAVFNSPLHF
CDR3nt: TGTGCCAGCAGCCGGGGCGCGGTCTTCAATTCACCCCTCCACTTT

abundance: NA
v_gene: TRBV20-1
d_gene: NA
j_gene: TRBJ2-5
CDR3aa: CSARGGGRQETQYF
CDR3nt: TGCAGTGCTAGAGGAGGGGGACGTCAAGAGACCCAGTACTTC

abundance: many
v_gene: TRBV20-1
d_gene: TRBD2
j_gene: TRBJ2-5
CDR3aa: CSAGIALAGGETQYF
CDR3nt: TGCAGTGCTGGGATCGCCCTAGCGGGAGGAGAGACCCAGTACTTC

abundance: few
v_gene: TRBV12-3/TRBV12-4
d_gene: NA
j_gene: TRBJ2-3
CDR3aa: CASSESWGQIDSTDTQYF
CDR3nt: TGTGCCAGCAGTGAATCTTGGGGGCAGATCGATAGCACAGATACGCAGTATTTT

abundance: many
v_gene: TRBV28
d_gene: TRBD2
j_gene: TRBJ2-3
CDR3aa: CASEGTSGTEDTQYF
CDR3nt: TGTGCCAGCGAAGGGACTAGCGGGACCGAGGATACGCAGTATTTT

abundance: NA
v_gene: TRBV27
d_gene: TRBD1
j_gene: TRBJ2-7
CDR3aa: CASGEGTGGYEQYF
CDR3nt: TGTGCCAGCGGTGAAGGGACAGGGGGCTACGAGCAGTACTTC

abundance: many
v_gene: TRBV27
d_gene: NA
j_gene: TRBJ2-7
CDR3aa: CASRGTTRNEQYF
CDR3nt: TGTGCCAGCAGAGGGACCACCCGGAACGAGCAGTACTTC

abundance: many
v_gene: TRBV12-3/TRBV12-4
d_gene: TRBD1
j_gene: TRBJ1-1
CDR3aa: CASRFGTVNTEAFF
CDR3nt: TGTGCCAGCAGATTCGGGACAGTGAACACTGAAGCTTTCTTT

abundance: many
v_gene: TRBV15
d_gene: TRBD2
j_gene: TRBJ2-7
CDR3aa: CATSRDLAGPYEQYF
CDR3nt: TGTGCCACCAGCAGAGATCTAGCGGGGCCCTACGAGCAGTACTTC

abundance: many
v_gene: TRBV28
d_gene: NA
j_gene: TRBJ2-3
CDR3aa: CASSFPATDTQYF
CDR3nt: TGTGCCAGCAGTTTTCCAGCCACAGATACGCAGTATTTT

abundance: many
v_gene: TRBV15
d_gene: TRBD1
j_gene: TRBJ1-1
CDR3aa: CATSPRTGGNTEAFF
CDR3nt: TGTGCCACCAGCCCGAGGACAGGCGGGAACACTGAAGCTTTCTTT

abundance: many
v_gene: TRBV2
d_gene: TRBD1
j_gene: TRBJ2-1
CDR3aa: CASGDNRGIGNEQFF
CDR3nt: TGTGCCAGCGGGGATAACAGGGGAATCGGCAATGAGCAGTTCTTC

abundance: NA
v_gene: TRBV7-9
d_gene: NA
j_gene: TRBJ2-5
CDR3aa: CASSLGLVGTETQYF
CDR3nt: TGTGCCAGCAGCTTAGGACTAGTGGGCACGGAGACCCAGTACTTC

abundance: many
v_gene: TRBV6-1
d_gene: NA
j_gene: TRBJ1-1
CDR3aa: CASSEYGLNTEAFF
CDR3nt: TGTGCCAGCAGTGAATATGGTCTAAACACTGAAGCTTTCTTT

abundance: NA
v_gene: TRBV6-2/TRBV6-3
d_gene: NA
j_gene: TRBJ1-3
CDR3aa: CASSSPRTSTGGNTIYF
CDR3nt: TGTGCCAGCAGTTCTCCCAGGACGTCGACGGGTGGAAACACCATATATTTT

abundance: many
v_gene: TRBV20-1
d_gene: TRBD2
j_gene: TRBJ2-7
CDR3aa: CSARDRGGSSYEQYF
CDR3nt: TGCAGTGCTAGAGATCGGGGGGGAAGCTCCTACGAGCAGTACTTC

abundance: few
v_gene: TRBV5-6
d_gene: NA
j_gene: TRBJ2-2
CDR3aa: CASSLEIRGTGELFF
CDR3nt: TGTGCCAGCAGCTTGGAAATCCGGGGTACCGGGGAGCTGTTTTTT

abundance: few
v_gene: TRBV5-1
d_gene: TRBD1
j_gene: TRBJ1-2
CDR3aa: CASSRGGTGSEGYGYTF
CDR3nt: TGCGCCAGCAGCCGAGGCGGGACAGGTTCGGAGGGCTATGGCTACACCTTC

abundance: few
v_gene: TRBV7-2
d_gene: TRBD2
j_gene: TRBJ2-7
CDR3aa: CASSLVGGGGPYEQYF
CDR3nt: TGTGCCAGCAGCTTAGTCGGGGGGGGCGGTCCATACGAGCAGTACTTC

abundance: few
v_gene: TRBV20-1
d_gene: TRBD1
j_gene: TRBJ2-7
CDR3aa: CSARESGGFHEQYF
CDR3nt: TGCAGTGCTAGGGAATCAGGGGGATTCCACGAGCAGTACTTC

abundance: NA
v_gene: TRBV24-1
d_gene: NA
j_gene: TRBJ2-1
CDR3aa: CATSDLDSPYNEQFF
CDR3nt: TGTGCCACCAGTGATTTAGATAGCCCCTACAATGAGCAGTTCTTC

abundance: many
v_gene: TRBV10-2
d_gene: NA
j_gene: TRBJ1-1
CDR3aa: CASSLAVMNTEAFF
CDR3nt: TGCGCCAGCAGTCTGGCCGTAATGAACACTGAAGCTTTCTTT

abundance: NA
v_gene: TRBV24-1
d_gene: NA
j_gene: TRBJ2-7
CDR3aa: CATSGGSYEQYF
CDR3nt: TGTGCCACCAGTGGAGGCTCCTACGAGCAGTACTTC